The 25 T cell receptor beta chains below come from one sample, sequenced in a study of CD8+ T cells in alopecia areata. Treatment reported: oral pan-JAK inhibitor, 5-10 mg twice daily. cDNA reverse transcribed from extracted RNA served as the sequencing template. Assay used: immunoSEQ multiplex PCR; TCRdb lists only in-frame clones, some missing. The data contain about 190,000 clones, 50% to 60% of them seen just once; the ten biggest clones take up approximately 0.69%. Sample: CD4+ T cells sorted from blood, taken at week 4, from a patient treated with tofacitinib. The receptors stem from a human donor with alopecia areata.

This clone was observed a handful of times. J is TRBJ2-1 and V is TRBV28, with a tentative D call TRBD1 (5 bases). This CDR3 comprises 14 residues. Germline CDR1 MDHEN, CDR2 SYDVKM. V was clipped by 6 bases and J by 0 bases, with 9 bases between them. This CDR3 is CASRDTSSYNEQFF. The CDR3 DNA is TGTGCCAGCAGGGACACCAGCTCCTACAATGAGCAGTTCTTC.

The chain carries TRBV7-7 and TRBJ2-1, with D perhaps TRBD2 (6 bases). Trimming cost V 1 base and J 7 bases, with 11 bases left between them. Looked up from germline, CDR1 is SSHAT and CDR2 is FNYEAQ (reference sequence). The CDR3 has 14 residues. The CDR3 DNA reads TGTGCCAGCAGCTTAGATGGGAGGAGAAATGAGCAGTTCTTC. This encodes CASSLDGRRNEQFF.

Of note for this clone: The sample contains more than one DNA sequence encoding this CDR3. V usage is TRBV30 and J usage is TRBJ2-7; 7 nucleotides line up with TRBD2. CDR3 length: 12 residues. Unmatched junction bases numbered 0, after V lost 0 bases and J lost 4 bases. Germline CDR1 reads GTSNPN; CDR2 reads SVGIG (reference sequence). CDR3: CAWSVGGYEQYF. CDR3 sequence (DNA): TGTGCCTGGAGTGTGGGGGGGTACGAGCAGTACTTC.

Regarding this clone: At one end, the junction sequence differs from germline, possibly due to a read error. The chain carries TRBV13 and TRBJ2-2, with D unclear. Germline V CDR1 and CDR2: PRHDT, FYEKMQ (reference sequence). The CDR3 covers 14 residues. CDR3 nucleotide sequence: TGTGCCAGCAGCATAGGACGGGACACCGGGGAGCTGTTTTTT. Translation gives CASSIGRDTGELFF.

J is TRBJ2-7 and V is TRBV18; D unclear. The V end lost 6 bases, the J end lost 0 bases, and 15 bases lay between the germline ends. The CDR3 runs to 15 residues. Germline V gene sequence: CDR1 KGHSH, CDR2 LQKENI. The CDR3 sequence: CASSADGRPSYEQYF. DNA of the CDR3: TGTGCCAGCTCCGCGGACGGGCGGCCCTCCTACGAGCAGTACTTC.

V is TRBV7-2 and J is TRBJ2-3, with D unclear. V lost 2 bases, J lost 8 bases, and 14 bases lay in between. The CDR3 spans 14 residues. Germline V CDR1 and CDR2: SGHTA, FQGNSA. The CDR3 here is CASSLLEGSATQYF. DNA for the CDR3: TGTGCCAGCAGCTTATTAGAAGGATCGGCTACGCAGTATTTT.

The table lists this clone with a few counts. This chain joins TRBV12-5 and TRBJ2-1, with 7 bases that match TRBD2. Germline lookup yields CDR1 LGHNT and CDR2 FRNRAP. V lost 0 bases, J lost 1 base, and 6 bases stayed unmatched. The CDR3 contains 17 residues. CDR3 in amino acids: CASGLVASGRSYNEQFF. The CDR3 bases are TGTGCTAGTGGTTTGGTGGCGTCCGGGAGGTCCTACAATGAGCAGTTCTTC.

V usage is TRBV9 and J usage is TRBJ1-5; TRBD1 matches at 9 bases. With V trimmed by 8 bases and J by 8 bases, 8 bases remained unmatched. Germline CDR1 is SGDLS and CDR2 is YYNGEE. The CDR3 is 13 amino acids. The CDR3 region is CASFTGGMKPQHF. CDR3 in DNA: TGTGCCAGTTTTACAGGGGGCATGAAGCCCCAGCATTTT.

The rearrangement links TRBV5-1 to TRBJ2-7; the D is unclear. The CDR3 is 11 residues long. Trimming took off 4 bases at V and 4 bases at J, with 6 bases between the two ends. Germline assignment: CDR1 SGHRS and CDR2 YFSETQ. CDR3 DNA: TGCGCCAGCAGCGCAAATTACGAGCAGTACTTC. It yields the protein CASSANYEQYF.

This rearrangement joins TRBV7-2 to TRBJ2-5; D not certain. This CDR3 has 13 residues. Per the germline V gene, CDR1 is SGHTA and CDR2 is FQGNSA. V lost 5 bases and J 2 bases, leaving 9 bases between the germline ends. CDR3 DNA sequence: TGTGCCAGCAGCCTCGGGCAGCAAGAGACCCAGTACTTC. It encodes CASSLGQQETQYF.

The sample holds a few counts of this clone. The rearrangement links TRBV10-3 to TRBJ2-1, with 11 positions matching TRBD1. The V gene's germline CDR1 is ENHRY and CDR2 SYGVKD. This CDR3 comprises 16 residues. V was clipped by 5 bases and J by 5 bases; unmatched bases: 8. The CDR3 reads CAISFTPGQGDNEQFF. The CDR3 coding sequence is TGTGCCATCAGTTTTACACCGGGACAGGGGGACAATGAGCAGTTCTTC.

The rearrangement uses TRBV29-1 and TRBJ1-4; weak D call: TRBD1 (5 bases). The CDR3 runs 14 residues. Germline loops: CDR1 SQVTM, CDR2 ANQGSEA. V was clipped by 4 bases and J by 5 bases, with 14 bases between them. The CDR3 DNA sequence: TGCAGCGTTGCAGAGGACGGGGGGAATGAAAAACTGTTTTTT. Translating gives CSVAEDGGNEKLFF.

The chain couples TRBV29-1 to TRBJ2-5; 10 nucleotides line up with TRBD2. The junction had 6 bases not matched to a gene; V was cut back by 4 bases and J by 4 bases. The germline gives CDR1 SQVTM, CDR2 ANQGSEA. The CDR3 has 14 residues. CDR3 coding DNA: TGCAGCGTTGTGGCTAGCGGGAGTAGAGAGACCCAGTACTTC. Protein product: CSVVASGSRETQYF.

CDR3 sequence (DNA): TGTGCCAGCAGGAAGAGGACAGGCAGCAATCAGCCCCAGCATTTT. Its translation is CASRKRTGSNQPQHF. V is TRBV28 and J is TRBJ1-5; 7 nucleotides align to TRBD1. The CDR3 has 15 residues. The ends lost 6 bases at V and 1 base at J; junction bases unmatched: 6. From germline, CDR1 is MDHEN and CDR2 SYDVKM.

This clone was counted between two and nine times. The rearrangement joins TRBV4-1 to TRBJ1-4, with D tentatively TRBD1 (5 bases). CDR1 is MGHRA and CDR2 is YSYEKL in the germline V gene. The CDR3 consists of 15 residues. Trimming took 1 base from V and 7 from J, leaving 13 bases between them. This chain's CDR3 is CASSQVDKQPEKLFF. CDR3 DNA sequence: TGCGCCAGCAGCCAAGTGGACAAACAGCCTGAAAAACTGTTTTTT.

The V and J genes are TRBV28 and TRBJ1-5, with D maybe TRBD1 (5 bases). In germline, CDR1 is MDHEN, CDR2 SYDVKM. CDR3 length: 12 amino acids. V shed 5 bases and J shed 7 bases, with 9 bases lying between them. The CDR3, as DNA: TGTGCCAGCAGTACGACAGACCAGCCCCAGCATTTT. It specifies CASSTTDQPQHF.

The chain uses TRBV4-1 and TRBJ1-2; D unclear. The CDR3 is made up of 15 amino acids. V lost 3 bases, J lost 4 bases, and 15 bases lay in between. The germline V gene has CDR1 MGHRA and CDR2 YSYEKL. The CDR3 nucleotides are TGCGCCAGCAGCCAGGATGGAACCGGTCCCTATGGCTACACCTTC. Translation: CASSQDGTGPYGYTF.

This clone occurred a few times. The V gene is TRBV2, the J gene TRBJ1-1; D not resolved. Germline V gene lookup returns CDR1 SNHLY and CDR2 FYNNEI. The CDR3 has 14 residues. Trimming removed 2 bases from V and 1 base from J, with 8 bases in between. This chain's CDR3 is CASSERRGNTEAFF. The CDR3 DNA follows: TGTGCCAGCAGTGAACGGCGAGGGAACACTGAAGCTTTCTTT. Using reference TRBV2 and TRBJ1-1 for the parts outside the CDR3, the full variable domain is EPEVTQTPSHQVTQMGQEVILRCVPISNHLYFYWYRQILGQKVEFLVSFYNNEISEKSEIFDDQFSVERPDGSNFTLKIRSTKLEDSAMYFCASSERRGNTEAFFGQGTRLTVV.

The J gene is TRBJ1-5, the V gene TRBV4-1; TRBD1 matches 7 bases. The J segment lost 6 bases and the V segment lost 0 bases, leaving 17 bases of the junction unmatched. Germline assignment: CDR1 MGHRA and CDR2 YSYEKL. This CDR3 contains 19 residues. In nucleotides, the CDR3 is TGCGCCAGCAGCCAAGATTCGGGCAGGGGGTTTCAGCTGGGTCAGCCCCAGCATTTT. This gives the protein CASSQDSGRGFQLGQPQHF.

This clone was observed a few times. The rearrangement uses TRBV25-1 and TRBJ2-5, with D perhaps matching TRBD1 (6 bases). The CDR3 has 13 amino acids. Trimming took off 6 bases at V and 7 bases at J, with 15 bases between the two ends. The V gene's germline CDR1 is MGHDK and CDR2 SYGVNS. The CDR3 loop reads CASRDSQEGTQYF. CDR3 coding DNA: TGTGCCAGCAGGGACAGCCAAGAAGGGACCCAGTACTTC.

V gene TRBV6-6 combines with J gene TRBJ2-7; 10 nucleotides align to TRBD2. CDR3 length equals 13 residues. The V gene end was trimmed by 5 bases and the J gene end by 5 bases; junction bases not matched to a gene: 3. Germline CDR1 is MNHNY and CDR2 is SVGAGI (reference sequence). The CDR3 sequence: CASSLAGVDEQYF. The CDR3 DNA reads TGTGCCAGCAGTCTAGCGGGAGTCGACGAGCAGTACTTC.

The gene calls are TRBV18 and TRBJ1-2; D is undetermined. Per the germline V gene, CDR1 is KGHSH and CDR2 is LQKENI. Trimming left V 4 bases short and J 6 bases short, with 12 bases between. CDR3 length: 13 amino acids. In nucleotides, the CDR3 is TGTGCCAGCTCACTCGGCACTCCGGATGGCTACACCTTC. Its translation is CASSLGTPDGYTF.

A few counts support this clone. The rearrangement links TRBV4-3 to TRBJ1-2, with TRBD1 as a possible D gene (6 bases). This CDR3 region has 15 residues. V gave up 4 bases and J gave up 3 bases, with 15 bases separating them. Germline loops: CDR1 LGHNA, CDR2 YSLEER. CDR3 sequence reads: CASSRGRGRDYGYTF. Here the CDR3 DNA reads TGCGCCAGCAGCCGCGGACGGGGGCGCGACTATGGCTACACCTTC.

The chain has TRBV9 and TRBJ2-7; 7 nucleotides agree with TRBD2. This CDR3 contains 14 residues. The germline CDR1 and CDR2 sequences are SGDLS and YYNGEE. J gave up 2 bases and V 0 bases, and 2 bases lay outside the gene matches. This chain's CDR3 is CASSVDAGAYEQYF. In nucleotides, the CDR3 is TGTGCCAGCAGCGTAGATGCGGGAGCCTACGAGCAGTACTTC. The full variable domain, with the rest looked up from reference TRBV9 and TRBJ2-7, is DSGVTQTPKHLITATGQRVTLRCSPRSGDLSVYWYQQSLDQGLQFLIQYYNGEERAKGNILERFSAQQFPDLHSELNLSSLELGDSALYFCASSVDAGAYEQYFGPGTRLTVT.

CDR3 residues: CAWSQRGYEQYF. CDR3 coding DNA: TGTGCCTGGAGTCAACGGGGCTACGAGCAGTACTTC. The V and J genes are TRBV30 and TRBJ2-7; a weak D match, TRBD2 (5 bases). Trimming stripped 2 bases from V and 3 bases from J, with 8 bases between. The length of the CDR3 is 12 residues. Germline-derived CDR1 and CDR2 are GTSNPN and SVGIG (reference sequence).